Presented here are 8 T cell receptor beta chains from one specimen sequenced in a study of T cells in Graves' hyperthyroidism and ophthalmopathy. The source material, RNA transcripts, was used to amplify TCR beta CDR3 regions. Initially, a first-round RT-PCR of the TCR CDR3 employed the HTBI primer set. TCRdb reprocessed the multiplex PCR reads via MiXCR and lists one record per CDR3 protein. The sample carries some 620,000 distinct CDR3 sequences, about a sixth recorded once. Sequenced sample: blood. Receptors originate from a young woman with Graves' hyperthyroidism.

This clonotype showed up many times. V gene TRBV7-6 combines with J gene TRBJ2-3; D is possibly TRBD2 (5 bases). Trimming cost V 4 bases and J 1 base, with 12 bases left between them. The CDR3 consists of 15 residues. The germline gives CDR1 SGHVS, CDR2 FNYEAQ. CDR3 sequence reads: CASSSGKSRTDTQYF. The CDR3 DNA is TGTGCCAGCAGCTCCGGGAAATCTCGCACAGATACGCAGTATTTT.

This clonotype was picked up many times. The chain links TRBV7-2 to TRBJ2-3; tentatively, D is TRBD2 (6 bases). Germline-derived CDR1 and CDR2 are SGHTA and FQGNSA. With 6 bases removed from V and 1 base from J, the gap between germline ends came to 11 bases. The CDR3 covers 14 residues. The CDR3 sequence is CASRQTRGTDTQYF. The CDR3 DNA reads TGTGCCAGCAGGCAGACTAGAGGCACAGATACGCAGTATTTT. The variable domain in full, completed from reference TRBV7-2 and TRBJ2-3, reads GAGVSQSPSNKVTEKGKDVELRCDPISGHTALYWYRQSLGQGLEFLIYFQGNSAPDKSGLPSDRFSAERTGGSVSTLTIQRTQQEDSAVYLCASRQTRGTDTQYFGPGTRLTVL.

The sample holds a few counts of this clonotype. The chain uses TRBV5-6 and TRBJ1-5, with TRBD1 matching over 9 bases. After removal of 3 bases from V and 9 bases from J, the junction contained 13 bases not matched to a gene. Germline CDR1 reads SGHDT; CDR2 reads YYEEEE. The CDR3 sequence is 16 residues long. CDR3 nucleotides: TGTGCCAGCAGCTCGGACCGGGACAGGGATGTGGTGCCCCAGCATTTT. The encoded protein is CASSSDRDRDVVPQHF. Full variable domain (outside the CDR3, taken from reference TRBV5-6 and TRBJ1-5): DAGVTQSPTHLIKTRGQQVTLRCSPKSGHDTVSWYQQALGQGPQFIFQYYEEEERQRGNFPDRFSGHQFPNYSSELNVNALLLGDSALYLCASSSDRDRDVVPQHFGDGTRLSIL.

With respect to this clonotype: A single base separates this from a much larger clone, so it may be a read error. The genes are TRBV27 and TRBJ2-1, with D uncertain. The DNA end is more similar to TRBJ2-7, so the J call may be wrong. Germline CDR1 MNHEY, CDR2 SMNVEV (reference sequence). CDR3 length: 15 amino acids. The CDR3 protein is CASSLFNSPNNEQYF. CDR3 bases: TGTGCCAGCAGTTTATTTAACAGCCCAAACAATGAGCAGTACTTC.

The V gene is TRBV27, the J gene TRBJ2-7; D possibly uses TRBD1 or TRBD2 (5 bases each). The V gene lost 0 bases and the J gene lost 2 bases, with 11 bases spanning the gap. Germline V gene sequence: CDR1 MNHEY, CDR2 SMNVEV (reference sequence). This CDR3 comprises 15 residues. The CDR3 protein is CASSLSGTLAYEQYF. DNA for the CDR3: TGTGCCAGCAGTTTATCTGGGACGCTCGCCTACGAGCAGTACTTC.

This clonotype was detected many times. J is TRBJ1-5 and V is TRBV11-3; D might be TRBD1 (5 bases). Trimming pared 5 bases from V and 3 bases from J, leaving 14 bases between. The CDR3 length is 15 residues. From germline, CDR1 is SGHNT and CDR2 YENEEA. CDR3 sequence reads: CASSLGGEDNQPQHF. The CDR3 DNA reads TGTGCCAGCAGCCTCGGGGGGGAGGACAATCAGCCCCAGCATTTT.

This rearrangement joins TRBV11-2 to TRBJ2-7; no clear D. The germline CDR1 and CDR2 sequences are SGHAT and FQNNGV. Trimming pared 5 bases from V and 7 bases from J, leaving 18 bases between. CDR3 length equals 14 residues. As DNA, the CDR3 is TGTGCCAGCAGCCCCGCGCTAGGAGTGTATGAGCAGTACTTC. Translating it yields CASSPALGVYEQYF.

This clonotype has only a few counts. The chain is built from TRBV4-1 and TRBJ2-5, with D maybe TRBD1 (6 bases). Germline CDR1 reads MGHRA; CDR2 reads YSYEKL. CDR3 size: 16 residues. V lost 0 bases and J lost 12, with 23 bases in between. This CDR3 reads CASSQETGSRGLREYF. The CDR3 DNA reads TGCGCCAGCAGCCAAGAAACGGGGAGCAGGGGCCTTCGGGAGTACTTC.